The 8 T cell receptor beta chains presented below share a single source sample, sequenced in a study of T cell changes during pregnancy in multiple sclerosis. Profiled with immunoSEQ multiplex PCR; TCRdb holds only in-frame clones, not every one. The sample lists tens of thousands of clones, roughly nine tenths seen once, with around 3.2% in the top ten. The material sequenced was peripheral blood, taken before pregnancy. Receptor source: a female donor with multiple sclerosis, enrolled in a pregnancy study.

The rearrangement uses TRBV7-8 and TRBJ1-5; unclear D gene. Trimming shortened V by 1 base and J by 5 bases, and 9 bases separated the two germline ends. CDR3 length: 14 amino acids. Germline V gene sequence: CDR1 SGHVS, CDR2 FQNEAQ. CDR3 sequence: CASSLDRLHQPQHF. The CDR3 DNA reads as TGTGCCAGCAGCTTAGATCGACTACATCAGCCCCAGCATTTT.

The chain uses TRBV4-3 and TRBJ1-1, with D possibly TRBD1 on 6 matching bases. The CDR3 is 17 amino acids. Trimming left V 1 base short and J 5 bases short, with 20 bases between. Germline V lookup: CDR1 LGHNA, CDR2 YSLEER. The CDR3 coding sequence is TGCGCCAGCAGCCAAGTAAGGTCAGGGGCGCTGGGGACTGAAGCTTTCTTT. Protein product: CASSQVRSGALGTEAFF.

This clone was observed once. The chain links TRBV7-9 to TRBJ1-4; D is unclear. Germline lookup yields CDR1 SEHNR and CDR2 FQNEAQ (reference sequence). The CDR3 runs to 16 residues. The V end was cut by 1 base, the J end by 0 bases, with 9 bases between. This CDR3 reads CASSLGVLATNEKLFF. DNA of the CDR3: TGTGCCAGCAGCTTAGGGGTCCTAGCAACTAATGAAAAACTGTTTTTT.

This sequence joins TRBV12-5 and TRBJ2-3; tentatively, D is TRBD2 (6 bases). CDR1 is LGHNT, CDR2 FRNRAP, per germline. The length of the CDR3 is 16 residues. The V end lost 0 bases, the J end lost 4 bases, and 14 bases lay between the germline ends. The CDR3 region is CASGLVGRRFADTQYF. CDR3 nucleotides: TGTGCTAGTGGTTTGGTAGGGAGGAGGTTTGCAGATACGCAGTATTTT. The full variable domain, with the rest looked up from reference TRBV12-5 and TRBJ2-3, is DARVTQTPRHKVTEMGQEVTMRCQPILGHNTVFWYRQTMMQGLELLAYFRNRAPLDDSGMPKDRFSAEMPDATLATLKIQPSEPRDSAVYFCASGLVGRRFADTQYFGPGTRLTVL.

The rearrangement joins TRBV5-1 to TRBJ1-3, with D possibly matching TRBD1 (5 bases). The length of the CDR3 is 15 residues. V was cut by 4 bases and J by 0 bases, with 11 bases left in between. CDR1 SGHRS and CDR2 YFSETQ come from the germline V gene. The CDR3 DNA reads TGCGCCAGCAGCCCGACAGCTAGCTCTGGAAACACCATATATTTT. It yields the protein CASSPTASSGNTIYF.

Regarding this clone: One end of the junction is discordant with germline, which a read error may explain. The chain links TRBV7-9 to TRBJ1-3; tentative D call: TRBD1 (6 bases). From germline, CDR1 is SEHNR and CDR2 FQNEAQ (reference sequence). There are 17 residues in the CDR3. CDR3 region: CASSSFRTTGPGNTIYF. In DNA form, the CDR3 reads TGTGCCAGCAGCTCCTTCAGGACCACAGGGCCTGGCAACACCATATATTTT.

CDR3 nucleotide sequence: TGTGCCTGGAGCGGTACCCTGACAGGCCGACAAGAGACCCAGTACTTC. This codes for CAWSGTLTGRQETQYF. The chain is built from TRBV30 and TRBJ2-5; tentative D call: TRBD1 (6 bases). V was shortened by 3 bases and J by 2 bases, with 19 bases between the two germline ends. Germline-derived CDR1 and CDR2 are GTSNPN and SVGIG (reference sequence). The CDR3 loop spans 16 amino acids. Combining the CDR3 with reference TRBV30 and TRBJ2-5 gives the whole variable domain SQTIHQWPATLVQPVGSPLSLECTVEGTSNPNLYWYRQAAGRGLQLLFYSVGIGQISSEVPQNLSASRPQDRQFILSSKKLLLSDSGFYLCAWSGTLTGRQETQYFGPGTRLLVL.

The chain recombines TRBV5-1 with TRBJ2-7; TRBD1 is a possible D gene (5 bases). The CDR3 totals 16 residues. Trimming took off 1 base at V and 3 bases at J, with 17 bases between the two ends. The germline V gene has CDR1 SGHRS and CDR2 YFSETQ. The CDR3 region is CASSLTLPGPDYEQYF. The DNA of the CDR3 is TGCGCCAGCAGCTTGACCCTACCAGGGCCGGACTACGAGCAGTACTTC.